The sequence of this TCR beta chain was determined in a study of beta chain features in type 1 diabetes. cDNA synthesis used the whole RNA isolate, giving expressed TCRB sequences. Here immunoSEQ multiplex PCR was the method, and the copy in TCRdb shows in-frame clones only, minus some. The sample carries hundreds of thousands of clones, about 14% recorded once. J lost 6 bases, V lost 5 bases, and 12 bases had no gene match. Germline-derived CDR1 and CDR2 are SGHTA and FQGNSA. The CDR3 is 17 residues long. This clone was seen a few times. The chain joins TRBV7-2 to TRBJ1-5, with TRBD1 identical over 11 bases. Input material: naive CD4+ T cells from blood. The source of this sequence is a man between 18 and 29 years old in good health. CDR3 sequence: CASSGWIGQGAFQPQHF. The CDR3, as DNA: TGTGCCAGCAGCGGGTGGATTGGACAGGGGGCGTTTCAGCCCCAGCATTTT. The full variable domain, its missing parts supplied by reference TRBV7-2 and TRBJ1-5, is GAGVSQSPSNKVTEKGKDVELRCDPISGHTALYWYRQSLGQGLEFLIYFQGNSAPDKSGLPSDRFSAERTGGSVSTLTIQRTQQEDSAVYLCASSGWIGQGAFQPQHFGDGTRLSIL.